This T cell receptor (beta chain) was recorded in a study of neoadjuvant anti-PD-1 for oral cavity cancer. TCRdb's table, derived via immunoSEQ multiplex PCR, lists solely in-frame clones and lacks some. The table shows 30,000 or so clones, with approximately 80% occurring only once. V was trimmed by 11 bases and J by 4 bases, leaving 17 bases between them. The CDR3 runs 13 residues. The germline gives CDR1 SNHLY, CDR2 FYNNEI. Regarding time point: after neoadjuvant nivolumab, at surgical resection. Stage II-IVA oral cavity squamous cell carcinoma was new and untreated by systemic or radiation therapy.

This TCR came from a person between 35 and 79 years old with oral cavity squamous cell carcinoma. The sequencing here drew on PBMCs, taken after nivolumab (anti-PD-1) treatment. This rearrangement joins TRBV2 to TRBJ1-2; D unclear. The CDR3 coding sequence is TGTGCCCAGCAAGCCGCGGCCGGCTATGGCTACACCTTC. This translates into CAQQAAAGYGYTF.